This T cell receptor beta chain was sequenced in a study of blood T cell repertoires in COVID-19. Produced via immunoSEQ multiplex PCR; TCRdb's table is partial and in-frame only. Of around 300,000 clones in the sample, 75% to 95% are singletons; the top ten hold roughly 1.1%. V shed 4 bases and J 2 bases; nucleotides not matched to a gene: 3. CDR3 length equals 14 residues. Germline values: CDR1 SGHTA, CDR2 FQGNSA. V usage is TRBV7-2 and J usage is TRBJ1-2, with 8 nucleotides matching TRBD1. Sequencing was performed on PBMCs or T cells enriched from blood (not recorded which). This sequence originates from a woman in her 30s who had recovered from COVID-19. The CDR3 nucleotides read TGTGCCAGCAGCTCGTCAGGGGGCAACTATGGCTACACCTTC. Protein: CASSSSGGNYGYTF.